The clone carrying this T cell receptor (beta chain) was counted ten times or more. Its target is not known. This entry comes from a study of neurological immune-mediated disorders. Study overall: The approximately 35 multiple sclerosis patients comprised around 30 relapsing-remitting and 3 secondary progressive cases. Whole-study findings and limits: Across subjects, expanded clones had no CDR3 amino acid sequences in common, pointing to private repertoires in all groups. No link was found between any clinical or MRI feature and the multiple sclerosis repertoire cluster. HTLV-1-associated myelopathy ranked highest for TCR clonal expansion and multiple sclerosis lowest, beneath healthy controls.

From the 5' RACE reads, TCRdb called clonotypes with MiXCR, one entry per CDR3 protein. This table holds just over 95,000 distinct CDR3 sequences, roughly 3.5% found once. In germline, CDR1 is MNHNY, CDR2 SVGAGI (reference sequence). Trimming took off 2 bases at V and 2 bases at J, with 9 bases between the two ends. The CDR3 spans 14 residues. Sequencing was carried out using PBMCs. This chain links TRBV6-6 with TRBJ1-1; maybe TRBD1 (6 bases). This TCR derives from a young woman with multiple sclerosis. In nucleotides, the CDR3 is TGTGCCAGCAGTTACGGGGGGGCCAACACTGAAGCTTTCTTT. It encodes CASSYGGANTEAFF.